Sequencing of this T cell receptor (beta chain) was carried out in a study of cytomegalovirus exposure and HLA in healthy donors. Overall study findings and caveats: Productive status was seen about 87% or about 30% of the time for most TCR beta V segments in an earlier analysis. When analyzed later, a missense DCLRE1C variant was found to be linked to TCR beta V- and J-gene trimming. High sensitivity and specificity were reportedly achieved when the classifier diagnosed cytomegalovirus status.

As for the donors, each was a healthy bone marrow donor. It was with 60 Vbeta and 13 Jbeta primers that the PCR ran. Clones were read by immunoSEQ multiplex PCR, and TCRdb kept only the in-frame ones, dropping some. This sample carries about 65,000 clones, approximately 67% of them seen once, and the ten largest clones take about 3%. Comment on this clone: What it binds is unknown.

Source material: PBMCs. This TCR derives from a man under 40 in good health and CMV-seronegative.

In nucleotides, the CDR3 is TGCAGCGTTGAAGATTGGGGGGTTGGCTATGGCTACACCTTC. Its translation is CSVEDWGVGYGYTF. The chain employs TRBV29-1 and TRBJ1-2; tentatively, D is TRBD1 (5 bases). Germline CDR1 is SQVTM and CDR2 is ANQGSEA. The CDR3 runs 14 residues. The V and J ends lost 0 bases and 4 bases respectively, with 12 bases between them.